One and the same sample provided the 16 T cell receptor beta chains below, sequenced in a study of blood T cell repertoires in COVID-19 (dated by TCRdb to 2018 to 2021). Receptor libraries were prepared by the immunoSEQ multiplex PCR assay. The source is immuneACCESS, and TCRdb retained only in-frame sequences with V and J called. Part of the clones is not carried over; for the studies checked, unresolved V genes explain less than half of this, and the remainder is unexplained. This sample lists fewer than 200,000 clones; more than 65% were detected once. 8.1% of the sample is held by the ten biggest clonotypes. Sequencing was done on a sample of peripheral blood. All receptors derive from a woman aged 60-75 years with COVID-19, enrolled during active disease.

The chain carries TRBV11-2 and TRBJ1-2; the match to TRBD1 covers 10 bases. The CDR3 covers 16 residues. Per the germline V gene, CDR1 is SGHAT and CDR2 is FQNNGV. The V and J ends lost 4 bases and 4 bases, in that order; junction bases with no gene match: 9. CDR3 sequence reads: CASSSYWTGGIYGYTF. The DNA of the CDR3 is TGTGCCAGCAGCTCATACTGGACAGGGGGAATCTATGGCTACACCTTC.

V and J are TRBV6-1 and TRBJ1-1; perhaps TRBD1 as D (5 bases). Germline V gives CDR1 MNHNS, CDR2 SASEGT. Trimming pared 2 bases from V and 0 bases from J, leaving 10 bases between. CDR3 length equals 15 residues. Written as DNA, the CDR3 is TGTGCCAGCAGTGAACAGGGCAGGCTGAACACTGAAGCTTTCTTT. Amino acids: CASSEQGRLNTEAFF.

This chain connects TRBV20-1 to TRBJ2-7, with 14 bases identical to TRBD2. The CDR3 has 16 amino acids. V lost 3 bases to trimming and J lost 5 bases; unmatched junction nucleotides: 9. Germline V gene data show CDR1 as DFQATT and CDR2 as SNEGSKA (reference sequence). The CDR3 DNA sequence: TGCAGTGCTAGTCAACCGGGACTAGCGGGAGTGGACGAGCAGTACTTC. It encodes CSASQPGLAGVDEQYF.

This clone has more than one count but fewer than ten. The genes are TRBV27 and TRBJ1-5; D is uncertain. Per germline, CDR1 MNHEY and CDR2 SMNVEV (reference sequence). The CDR3 loop spans 15 amino acids. The V gene lost 6 bases and the J gene lost 3 bases, with 15 bases spanning the gap. DNA for the CDR3: TGTGCCAGCAGAGATGTAGAGGGTTTCAATCAGCCCCAGCATTTT. Amino acid sequence: CASRDVEGFNQPQHF.

The chain couples TRBV7-2 to TRBJ2-1; D remains ambiguous. CDR1 is SGHTA and CDR2 is FQGNSA in the germline V gene. The CDR3 has 13 amino acids. The ends were cut back, 2 bases at V and 4 bases at J, with 6 bases in the middle. The CDR3 DNA is TGTGCCAGCAGCTTAAATCCTTACAATGAGCAGTTCTTC. It is translated as CASSLNPYNEQFF.

Comment on this clone: One end of the junction fails to match germline, which may point to a read error. This rearrangement joins TRBV25-1 to TRBJ1-1; 8 positions match TRBD1. In germline, CDR1 is MGHDK, CDR2 SYGVNS. The CDR3 consists of 15 residues. CDR3 bases: TGTGCCAGCATGAACCCAGGACAGGGCGACACTAAAGCTTTCTTT. Its translation is CASMNPGQGDTKAFF.

The rearrangement links TRBV24-1 to TRBJ2-2; 11 nucleotides line up with TRBD2. Losses at the gene ends were 3 bases for V and 6 bases for J; bases not matched to a gene: 5. This CDR3 contains 16 residues. Germline V lookup: CDR1 KGHDR, CDR2 SFDVKD. The CDR3 sequence is CATSDGLAGGSGELFF. The CDR3 DNA sequence: TGTGCCACCAGTGATGGCCTAGCGGGAGGATCCGGGGAGCTGTTTTTT.

The sample holds a few counts of this clone. A read error may produce the germline difference seen at one junction end. CDR3 region: CASSLGGIAGVQETQYF. The CDR3 bases are TGTGCTAGCAGCTTAGGGGGGATAGCGGGGGTCCAAGAGACCCAGTACTTC. This chain connects TRBV7-7 to TRBJ2-5, with 9 nucleotides matching TRBD2. Per the germline V gene, CDR1 is SSHAT and CDR2 is FNYEAQ (reference sequence). The CDR3 is 17 amino acids.

In its sample, this clone was seen many times. The chain combines TRBV10-3 with TRBJ1-3; possible D gene TRBD1, 6 bases. The CDR3 totals 15 residues. V was trimmed by 10 bases and J by 0 bases, leaving 16 bases between them. CDR1 is ENHRY, CDR2 SYGVKD, per germline. In DNA, the CDR3 is TGTGCCAGCACCTCTCCGACAGGCTCTGGAAACACCATATATTTT. It translates to CASTSPTGSGNTIYF.

The chain recombines TRBV19 with TRBJ2-3; no definite D call. Germline V gives CDR1 LNHDA, CDR2 SQIVND (reference sequence). The CDR3 has 13 amino acids. Trimming shortened V by 3 bases and J by 1 base, and 5 bases separated the two germline ends. The CDR3, as DNA: TGTGCCAGTAGTATGCCAGGCACAGATACGCAGTATTTT. This encodes CASSMPGTDTQYF. The variable domain in full, with the rest retrieved from reference TRBV19 and TRBJ2-3, is DGGITQSPKYLFRKEGQNVTLSCEQNLNHDAMYWYRQDPGQGLRLIYYSQIVNDFQKGDIAEGYSVSREKKESFPLTVTSAQKNPTAFYLCASSMPGTDTQYFGPGTRLTVL.

Here the CDR3 DNA reads TGTGCCAGTAGTATCCCCGGAGGAACGAACACCGGGGAGCTGTTTTTT. Amino acid sequence: CASSIPGGTNTGELFF. J is TRBJ2-2 and V is TRBV19, with D possibly TRBD2 on 5 matching bases. This CDR3 region has 16 residues. The V gene's germline CDR1 is LNHDA and CDR2 SQIVND (reference sequence). V lost 3 bases and J 0 bases, leaving 11 bases between the germline ends.

This clone appeared a single time. This rearrangement joins TRBV11-3 to TRBJ2-3, with TRBD1 identical over 9 bases. This CDR3 contains 16 residues. Trimming removed 4 bases from V and 2 bases from J; junction bases left unmatched: 7. Germline values: CDR1 SGHNT, CDR2 YENEEA. For the CDR3, the DNA is TGTGCCAGCAGCTCCAGGACAGGGGACCCCACAGATACGCAGTATTTT. Amino acid sequence: CASSSRTGDPTDTQYF.

Only a few counts were recorded for this clone. The V call is TRBV7-9, the J call TRBJ1-1; D may be TRBD1 (5 bases). The length of the CDR3 is 15 residues. Trimming took 2 bases from V and 0 from J, leaving 10 bases between them. CDR1 SEHNR and CDR2 FQNEAQ come from the germline V gene (reference sequence). The chain's CDR3 is CASSLIRQLNTEAFF. The CDR3 coding sequence is TGTGCCAGCAGCTTAATTCGACAGTTGAACACTGAAGCTTTCTTT.

The rearrangement links TRBV5-1 to TRBJ1-6; 7 bases align to TRBD1. The CDR3 spans 16 residues. Germline V gives CDR1 SGHRS, CDR2 YFSETQ. V trimming: 0 bases; J trimming: 5 bases; junction bases outside the gene matches: 5. This CDR3 reads CASSLEGAGDNSPLHF. CDR3 bases: TGCGCCAGCAGCTTGGAGGGGGCCGGGGATAATTCACCCCTCCACTTT.

The chain links TRBV5-1 to TRBJ2-3, with 13 bases matching TRBD2. Germline CDR1 is SGHRS and CDR2 is YFSETQ. The CDR3 has 18 amino acids. J was trimmed by 0 bases and V by 3 bases; bases with no gene match: 7. CDR3 sequence (DNA): TGCGCCAGCAGCTCGGGACTAGCGGGGATCGCTAGCACAGATACGCAGTATTTT. The encoded protein is CASSSGLAGIASTDTQYF.

The chain combines TRBV2 with TRBJ1-2, with 8 bases matching TRBD1. CDR3 length equals 13 residues. Germline V gene lookup returns CDR1 SNHLY and CDR2 FYNNEI. Trimming took 10 bases from V and 2 from J; bases not matched to a gene: 6. CDR3 in amino acids: CANRDRRNYGYTF. The CDR3 DNA follows: TGTGCCAACCGGGACAGGAGAAACTATGGCTACACCTTC.